This T cell receptor (beta chain) was recovered during a study of T cell repertoires in cytomegalovirus infection (dated 2019 in TCRdb). At the level of the whole study: Alongside well-studied HLA-B-restricted epitopes, the peptide stimulations were aimed at recently identified HLA-C-restricted CMV epitopes, whose presentation resists viral immunomodulation. Donor HLA type was relevant to the analysis, as public TCR beta signatures indicated carriage of CMV infection together with the matching HLA type. Beyond this particular receptor, the publication reports: The ex vivo response was dominated by HLA-C-restricted CMV-specific TCR beta clonotypes, and the single most frequent clonotype in two of eight donors was supplied by these HLA-C-restricted clonotypes. Cumulative frequency of public TCR beta family members discriminated carriers of CMV infection plus the relevant HLA type in this cohort and an independent approximately 400-donor cohort.

This clonotype appeared many times. This clone's antigen is unknown. No per-base quality is available; no much larger clone lies one base away. Including cysteine and phenylalanine, the CDR3 has 12 amino acids. Solely the CDR3 DNA is kept, with 36 bases framed from the first base. Deletion took 3 bases off V and 7 bases off J, with a span of 9 bases between the germline ends. CDR1 and CDR2 were assigned from the germline V gene (reference sequence) as SEHNR and FQNEAQ. Sample treatment or condition, as interpreted from the label and publication: in vitro stimulation with specific CMV peptide epitopes to enrich CMV-specific T cells. TCRdb names Illumina HiSeq 1500 as the instrument used. TCRdb redid the processing of the public reads, applying fastp at Q25 and MiXCR, and retained in-frame beta chains. One record per CDR3 amino acid sequence lists the most common genes and DNA. The sample table contains some 310,000 distinct CDR3 sequences; only one count was recorded for approximately 25% of them. In total, the top ten clones hold more than 10% of the sample.

The sequence was obtained from a human donor in good health (CMV status not recorded). Some clones in this sample may be carry-over from other donors' samples. The source material was cultured PBMCs, sampled from culture after CMV antigen stimulation. Recombination connected TRBV7-9 to TRBJ1-1, with no confidently assigned D gene. The CDR3 corresponds to CASSLGEREAFF. The nucleotide sequence is given as TGTGCCAGCAGCTTGGGAGAACGTGAAGCTTTCTTT.